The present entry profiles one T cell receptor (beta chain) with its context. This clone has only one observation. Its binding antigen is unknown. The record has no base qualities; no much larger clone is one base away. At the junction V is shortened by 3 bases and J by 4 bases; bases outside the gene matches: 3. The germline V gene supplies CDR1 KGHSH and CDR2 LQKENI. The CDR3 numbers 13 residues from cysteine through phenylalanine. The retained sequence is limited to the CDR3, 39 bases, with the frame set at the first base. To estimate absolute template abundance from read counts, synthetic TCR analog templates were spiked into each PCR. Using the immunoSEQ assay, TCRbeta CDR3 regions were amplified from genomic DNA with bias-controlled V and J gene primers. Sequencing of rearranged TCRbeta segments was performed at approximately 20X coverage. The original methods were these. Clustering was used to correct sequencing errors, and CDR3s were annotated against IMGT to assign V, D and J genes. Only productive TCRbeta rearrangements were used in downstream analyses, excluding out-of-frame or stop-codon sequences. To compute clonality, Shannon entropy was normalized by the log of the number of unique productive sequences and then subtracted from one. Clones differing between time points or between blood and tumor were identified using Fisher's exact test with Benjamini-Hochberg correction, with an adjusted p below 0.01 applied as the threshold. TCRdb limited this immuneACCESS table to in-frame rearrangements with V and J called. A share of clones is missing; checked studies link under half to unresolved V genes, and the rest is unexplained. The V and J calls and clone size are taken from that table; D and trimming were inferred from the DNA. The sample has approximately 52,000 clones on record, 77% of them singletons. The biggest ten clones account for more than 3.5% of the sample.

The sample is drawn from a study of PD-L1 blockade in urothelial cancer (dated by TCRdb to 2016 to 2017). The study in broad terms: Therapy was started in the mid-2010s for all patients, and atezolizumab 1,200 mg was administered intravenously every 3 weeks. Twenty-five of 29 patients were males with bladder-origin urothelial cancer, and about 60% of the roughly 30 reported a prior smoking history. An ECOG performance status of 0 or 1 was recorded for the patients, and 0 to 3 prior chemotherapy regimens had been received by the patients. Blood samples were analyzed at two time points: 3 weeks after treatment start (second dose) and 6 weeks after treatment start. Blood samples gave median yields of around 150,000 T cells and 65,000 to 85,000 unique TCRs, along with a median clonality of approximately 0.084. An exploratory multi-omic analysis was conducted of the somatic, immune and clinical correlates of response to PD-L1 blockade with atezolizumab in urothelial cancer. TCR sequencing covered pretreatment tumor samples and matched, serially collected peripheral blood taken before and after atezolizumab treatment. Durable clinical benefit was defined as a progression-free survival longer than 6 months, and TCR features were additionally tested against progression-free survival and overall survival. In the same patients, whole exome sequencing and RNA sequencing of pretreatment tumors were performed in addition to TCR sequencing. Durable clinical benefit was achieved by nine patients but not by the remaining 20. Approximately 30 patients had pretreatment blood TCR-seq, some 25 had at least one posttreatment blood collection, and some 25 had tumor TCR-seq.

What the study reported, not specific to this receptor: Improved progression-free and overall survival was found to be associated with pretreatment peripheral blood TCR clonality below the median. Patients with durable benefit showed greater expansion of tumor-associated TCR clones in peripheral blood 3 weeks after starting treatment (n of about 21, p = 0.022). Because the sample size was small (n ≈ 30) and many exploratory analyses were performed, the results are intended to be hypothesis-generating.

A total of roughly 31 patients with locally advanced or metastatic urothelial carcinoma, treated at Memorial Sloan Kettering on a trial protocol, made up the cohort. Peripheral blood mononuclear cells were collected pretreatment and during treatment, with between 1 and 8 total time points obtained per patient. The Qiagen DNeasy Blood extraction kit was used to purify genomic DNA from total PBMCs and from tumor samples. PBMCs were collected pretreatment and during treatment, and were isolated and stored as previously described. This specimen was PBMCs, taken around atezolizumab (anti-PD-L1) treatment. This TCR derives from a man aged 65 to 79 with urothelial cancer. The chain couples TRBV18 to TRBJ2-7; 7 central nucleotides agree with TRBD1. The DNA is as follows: TGTGCCAGCTCACCGGACAGGAAATACGAGCAGTACTTC. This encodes CASSPDRKYEQYF.